The present T cell receptor (beta chain) was sequenced within a study of post-analysis software for immune sequencing data. In the study overall: Secondary progressive, relapsing-remitting and progressive-relapsing multiple sclerosis were among the included disease courses.

Per germline, CDR1 MNHEY and CDR2 SMNVEV (reference sequence). This CDR3 has 16 amino acids. V was cut by 4 bases and J by 2 bases, with 15 bases left in between. Presence of unique molecular identifiers characterized the TCR beta cDNA libraries. TCRdb itself ran the PCR reads through MiXCR, one entry per CDR3 protein. The repertoire consists of roughly 160,000 distinct CDR3 sequences, with roughly 35% occurring once and the leading ten covering 25% to 35%. This clonotype was counted only a few times. Material: blood, obtained after autologous hematopoietic stem cell transplantation. The receptor was derived from a girl aged 10-17 years with multiple sclerosis. The V and J genes are TRBV27 and TRBJ2-4; TRBD2 is a possible D gene (7 bases). The CDR3 nucleotides read TGTGCCAGCAGTTACTCAGGGGAGGGGACCAAAAACATTCAGTACTTC. This encodes CASSYSGEGTKNIQYF.